This note documents a single T cell receptor (beta chain) sequence. The antigen is unknown. Though probably carrying unrecorded immune exposures, donors were nominally healthy at sampling. The germline V and J ends were trimmed by 6 bases and 0 bases, with 15 bases remaining between them. The CDR3 is made up of 17 amino acids. From germline, CDR1 is MGHDK and CDR2 SYGVNS. The data stem from a study of cytomegalovirus exposure and HLA in healthy donors. 60 Vbeta and 13 Jbeta primers were used in PCR. Using immunoSEQ multiplex PCR, the repertoire was profiled, and TCRdb retains in-frame clones only, with some absent. This table has about 230,000 clones, about 80% appearing once. General observations from the study: In a later analysis, donors in an Asian-associated ancestry cluster reportedly had fewer N-insertions in productive TCRs than the cohort mean. The listing of about 150 TCR beta chains classed them as cytomegalovirus-associated.

The receptor comes from a woman in her forties in good health and CMV-seronegative. The chain uses TRBV25-1 and TRBJ1-6; maybe TRBD1 (6 bases). The sequenced material came from PBMCs. CDR3 in amino acids: CASRSLTTGSYNSPLHF. The CDR3 nucleotides are TGTGCCAGCAGATCCCTTACGACAGGCTCCTATAATTCACCCCTCCACTTT.